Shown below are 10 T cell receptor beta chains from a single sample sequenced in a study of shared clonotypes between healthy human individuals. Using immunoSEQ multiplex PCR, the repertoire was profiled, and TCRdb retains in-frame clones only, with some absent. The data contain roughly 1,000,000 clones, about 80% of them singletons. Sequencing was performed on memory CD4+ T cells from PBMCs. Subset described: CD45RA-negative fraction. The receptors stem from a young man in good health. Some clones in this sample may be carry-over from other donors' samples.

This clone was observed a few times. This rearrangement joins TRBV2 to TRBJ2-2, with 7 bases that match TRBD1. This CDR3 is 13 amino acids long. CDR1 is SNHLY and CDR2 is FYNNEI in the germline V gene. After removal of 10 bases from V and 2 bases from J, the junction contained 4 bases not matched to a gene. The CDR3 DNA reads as TGTGCCACCAGGGACAGCAACACCGGGGAGCTGTTTTTT. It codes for CATRDSNTGELFF.

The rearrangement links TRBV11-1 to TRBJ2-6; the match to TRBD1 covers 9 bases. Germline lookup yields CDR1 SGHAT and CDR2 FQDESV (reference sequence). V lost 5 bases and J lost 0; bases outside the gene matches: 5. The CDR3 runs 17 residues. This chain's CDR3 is CASSPGQGSSGANVLTF. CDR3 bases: TGTGCCAGCAGCCCGGGACAGGGTTCCTCTGGGGCCAACGTCCTGACTTTC.

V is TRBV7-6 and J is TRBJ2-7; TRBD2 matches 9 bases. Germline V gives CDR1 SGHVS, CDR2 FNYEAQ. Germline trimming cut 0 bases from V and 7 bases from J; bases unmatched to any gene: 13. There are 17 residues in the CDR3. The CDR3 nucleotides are TGTGCCAGCAGCTTAGCCCCTTTGGCGGGAGGGCCGGGTGAGCAGTACTTC. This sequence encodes CASSLAPLAGGPGEQYF. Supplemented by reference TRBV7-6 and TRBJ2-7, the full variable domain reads GAGVSQSPRYKVTKRGQDVALRCDPISGHVSLYWYRQALGQGPEFLTYFNYEAQQDKSGLPNDRFSAERPEGSISTLTIQRTEQRDSAMYRCASSLAPLAGGPGEQYFGPGTRLTVT.

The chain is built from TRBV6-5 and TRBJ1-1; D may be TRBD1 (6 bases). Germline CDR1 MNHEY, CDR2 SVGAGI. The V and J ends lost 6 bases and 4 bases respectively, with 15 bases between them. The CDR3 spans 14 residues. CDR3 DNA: TGTGCCAGCAGCGCACACGGAGGGGGCACTGAAGCTTTCTTT. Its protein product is CASSAHGGGTEAFF.

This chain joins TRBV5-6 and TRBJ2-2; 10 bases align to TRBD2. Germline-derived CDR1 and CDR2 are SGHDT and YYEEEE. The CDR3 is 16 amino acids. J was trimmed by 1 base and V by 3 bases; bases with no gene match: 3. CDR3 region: CASSSWTSGNTGELFF. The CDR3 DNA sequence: TGTGCCAGCAGCTCCTGGACTAGCGGGAACACCGGGGAGCTGTTTTTT. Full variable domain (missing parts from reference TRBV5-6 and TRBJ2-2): DAGVTQSPTHLIKTRGQQVTLRCSPKSGHDTVSWYQQALGQGPQFIFQYYEEEERQRGNFPDRFSGHQFPNYSSELNVNALLLGDSALYLCASSSWTSGNTGELFFGEGSRLTVL.

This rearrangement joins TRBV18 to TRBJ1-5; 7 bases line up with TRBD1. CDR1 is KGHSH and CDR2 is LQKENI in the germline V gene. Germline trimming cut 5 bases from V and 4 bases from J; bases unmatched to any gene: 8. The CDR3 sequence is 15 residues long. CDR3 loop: CASSAGQTKNQPQHF. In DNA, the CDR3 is TGTGCCAGCTCAGCGGGACAGACGAAAAATCAGCCCCAGCATTTT. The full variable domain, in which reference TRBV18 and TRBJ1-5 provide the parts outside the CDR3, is NAGVMQNPRHLVRRRGQEARLRCSPMKGHSHVYWYRQLPEEGLKFMVYLQKENIIDESGMPKERFSAEFPKEGPSILRIQQVVRGDSAAYFCASSAGQTKNQPQHFGDGTRLSIL.

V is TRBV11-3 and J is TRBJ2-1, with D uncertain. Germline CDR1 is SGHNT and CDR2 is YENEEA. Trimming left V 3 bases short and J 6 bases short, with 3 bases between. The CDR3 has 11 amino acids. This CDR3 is CASSFSNEQFF. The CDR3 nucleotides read TGTGCCAGCAGCTTCAGCAATGAGCAGTTCTTC. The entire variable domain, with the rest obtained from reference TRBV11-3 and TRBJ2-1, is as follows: EAGVVQSPRYKIIEKKQPVAFWCNPISGHNTLYWYLQNLGQGPELLIRYENEEAVDDSQLPKDRFSAERLKGVDSTLKIQPAELGDSAVYLCASSFSNEQFFGPGTRLTVL.

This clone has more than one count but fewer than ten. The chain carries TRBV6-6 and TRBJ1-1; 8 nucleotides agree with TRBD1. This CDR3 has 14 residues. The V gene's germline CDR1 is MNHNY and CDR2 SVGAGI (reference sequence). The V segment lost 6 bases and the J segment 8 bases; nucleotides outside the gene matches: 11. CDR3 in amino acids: CASRVWDRSHEAFF. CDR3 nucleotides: TGTGCCAGCAGGGTATGGGACAGGTCCCACGAAGCTTTCTTT.

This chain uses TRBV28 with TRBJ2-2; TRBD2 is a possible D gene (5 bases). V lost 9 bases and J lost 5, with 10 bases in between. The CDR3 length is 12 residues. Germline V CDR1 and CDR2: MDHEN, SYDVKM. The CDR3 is CASTTSTGELFF. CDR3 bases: TGTGCCAGTACCACTAGTACCGGGGAGCTGTTTTTT.

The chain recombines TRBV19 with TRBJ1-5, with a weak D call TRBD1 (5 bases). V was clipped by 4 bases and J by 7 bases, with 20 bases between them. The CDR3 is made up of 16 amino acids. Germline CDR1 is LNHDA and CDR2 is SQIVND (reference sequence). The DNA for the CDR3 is TGTGCCAGTAGTAGGCGCGATGCGGACACCGTACAGCCCCAGCATTTT. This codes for CASSRRDADTVQPQHF.